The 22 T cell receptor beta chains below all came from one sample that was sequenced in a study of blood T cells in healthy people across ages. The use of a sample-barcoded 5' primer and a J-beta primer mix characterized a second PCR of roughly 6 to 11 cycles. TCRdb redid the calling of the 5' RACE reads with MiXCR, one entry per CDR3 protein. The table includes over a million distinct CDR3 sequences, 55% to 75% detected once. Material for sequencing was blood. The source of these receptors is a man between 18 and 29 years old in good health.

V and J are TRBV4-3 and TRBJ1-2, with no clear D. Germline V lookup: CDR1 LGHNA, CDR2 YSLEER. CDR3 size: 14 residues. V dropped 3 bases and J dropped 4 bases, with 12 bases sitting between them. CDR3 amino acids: CASSQRTGLYGYTF. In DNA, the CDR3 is TGCGCCAGCAGCCAGAGGACGGGCCTCTATGGCTACACCTTC.

The CDR3 bases are TGTGCCAGCAAGACAGGGAATAATTCACCCCTCCACTTT. This translates into CASKTGNNSPLHF. This sequence joins TRBV9 and TRBJ1-6; 7 nucleotides match TRBD1. Germline CDR1 and CDR2: SGDLS and YYNGEE. The CDR3 consists of 13 residues. V lost 6 bases to trimming and J lost 5 bases; unmatched junction nucleotides: 2.

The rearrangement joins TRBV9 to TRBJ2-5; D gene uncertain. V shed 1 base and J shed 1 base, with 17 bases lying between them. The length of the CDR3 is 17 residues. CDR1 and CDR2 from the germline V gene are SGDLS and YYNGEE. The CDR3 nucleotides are TGTGCCAGCAGCGTAATCGGTAATGGTGAGCGCCAAGAGACCCAGTACTTC. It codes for CASSVIGNGERQETQYF.

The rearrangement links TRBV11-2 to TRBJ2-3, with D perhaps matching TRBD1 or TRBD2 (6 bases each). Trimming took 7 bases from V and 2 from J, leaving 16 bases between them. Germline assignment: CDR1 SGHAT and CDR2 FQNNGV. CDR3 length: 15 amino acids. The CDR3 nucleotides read TGTGCCAGCACCGGAGGGGGGTCCTTCACAGATACGCAGTATTTT. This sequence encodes CASTGGGSFTDTQYF.

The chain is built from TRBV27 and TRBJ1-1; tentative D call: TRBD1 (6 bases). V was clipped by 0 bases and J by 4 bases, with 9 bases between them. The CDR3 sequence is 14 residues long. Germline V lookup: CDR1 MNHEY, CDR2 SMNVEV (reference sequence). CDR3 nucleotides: TGTGCCAGCAGTTTATCGAGCAGGGGCACTGAAGCTTTCTTT. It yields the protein CASSLSSRGTEAFF.

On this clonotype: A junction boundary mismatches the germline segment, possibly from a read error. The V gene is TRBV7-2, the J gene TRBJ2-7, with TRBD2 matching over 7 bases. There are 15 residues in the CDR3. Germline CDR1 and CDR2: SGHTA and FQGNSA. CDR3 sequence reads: CANSQQAGPSYEQYF. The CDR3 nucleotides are TGTGCCAACAGCCAACAAGCGGGGCCATCCTACGAGCAGTACTTC.

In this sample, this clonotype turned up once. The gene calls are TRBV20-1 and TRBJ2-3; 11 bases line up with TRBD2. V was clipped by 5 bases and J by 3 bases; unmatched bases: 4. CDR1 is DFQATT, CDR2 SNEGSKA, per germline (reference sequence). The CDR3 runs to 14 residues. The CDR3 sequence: CSAVAGGVTDTQYF. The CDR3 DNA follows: TGCAGTGCTGTAGCGGGGGGGGTAACAGATACGCAGTATTTT.

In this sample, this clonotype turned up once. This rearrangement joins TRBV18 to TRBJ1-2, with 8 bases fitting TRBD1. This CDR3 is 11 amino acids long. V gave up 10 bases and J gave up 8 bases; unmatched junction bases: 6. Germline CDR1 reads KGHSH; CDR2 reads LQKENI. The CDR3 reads CATDRGGGYTF. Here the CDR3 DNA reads TGTGCCACCGACAGGGGAGGCGGCTACACCTTC. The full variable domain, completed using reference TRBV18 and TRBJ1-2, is NAGVMQNPRHLVRRRGQEARLRCSPMKGHSHVYWYRQLPEEGLKFMVYLQKENIIDESGMPKERFSAEFPKEGPSILRIQQVVRGDSAAYFCATDRGGGYTFGSGTRLTVV.

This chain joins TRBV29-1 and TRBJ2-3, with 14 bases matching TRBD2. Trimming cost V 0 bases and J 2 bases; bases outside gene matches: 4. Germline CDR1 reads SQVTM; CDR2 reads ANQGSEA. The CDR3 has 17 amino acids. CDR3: CSVEDLTSGGDTDTQYF. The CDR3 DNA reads TGCAGCGTTGAAGATTTGACTAGCGGGGGGGACACAGATACGCAGTATTTT.

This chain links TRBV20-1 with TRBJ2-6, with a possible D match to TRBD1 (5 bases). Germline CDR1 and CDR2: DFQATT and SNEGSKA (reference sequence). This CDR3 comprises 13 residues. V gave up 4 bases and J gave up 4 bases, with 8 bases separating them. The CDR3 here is CSAIRAGANVLTF. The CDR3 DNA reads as TGCAGTGCTATCAGGGCCGGGGCCAACGTCCTGACTTTC.

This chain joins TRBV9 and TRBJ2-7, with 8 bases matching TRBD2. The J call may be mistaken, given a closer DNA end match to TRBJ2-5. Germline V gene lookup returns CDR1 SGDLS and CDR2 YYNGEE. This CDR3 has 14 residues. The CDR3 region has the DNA TGTGCCAGCAGCGAGCGGGGACTAGGGCAGACCCAGTACTTC. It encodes CASSERGLGQTQYF.

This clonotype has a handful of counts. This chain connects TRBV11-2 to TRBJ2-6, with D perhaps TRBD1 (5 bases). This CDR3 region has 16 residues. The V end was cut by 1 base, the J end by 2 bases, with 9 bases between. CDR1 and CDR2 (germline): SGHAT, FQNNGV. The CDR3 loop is CASSLAAGTGANVLTF. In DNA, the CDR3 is TGTGCCAGCAGCTTAGCAGCAGGGACTGGGGCCAACGTCCTGACTTTC.

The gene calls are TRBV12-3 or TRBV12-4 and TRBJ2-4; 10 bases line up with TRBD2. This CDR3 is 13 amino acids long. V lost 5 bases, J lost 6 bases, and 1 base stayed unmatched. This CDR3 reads CASSSGGGNIQYF. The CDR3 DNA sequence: TGTGCCAGCAGTAGCGGGGGGGGAAACATTCAGTACTTC.

The CDR3 bases are TGTGCCAGCAGCTTCCTAGATTCAGAACACTGGAACACTGAAGCTTTCTTT. Translating it yields CASSFLDSEHWNTEAFF. The chain links TRBV7-2 to TRBJ1-1; unclear D gene. The CDR3 consists of 17 residues. CDR1 SGHTA and CDR2 FQGNSA come from the germline V gene. Trimming took 3 bases from V and 1 from J, leaving 18 bases between them.

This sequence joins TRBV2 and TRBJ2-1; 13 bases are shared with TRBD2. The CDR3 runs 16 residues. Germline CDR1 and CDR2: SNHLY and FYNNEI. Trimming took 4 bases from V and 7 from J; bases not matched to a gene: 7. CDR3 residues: CASSGGLAGVGNEQFF. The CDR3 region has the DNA TGTGCCAGCAGTGGAGGACTAGCGGGAGTGGGGAATGAGCAGTTCTTC.

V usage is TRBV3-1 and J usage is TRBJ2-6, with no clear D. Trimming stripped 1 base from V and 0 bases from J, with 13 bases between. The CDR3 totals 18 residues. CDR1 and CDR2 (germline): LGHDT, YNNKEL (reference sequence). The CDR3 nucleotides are TGTGCCAGCAGCCAAGCTCTGCCCCAAAGCTCTGGGGCCAACGTCCTGACTTTC. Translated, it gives CASSQALPQSSGANVLTF. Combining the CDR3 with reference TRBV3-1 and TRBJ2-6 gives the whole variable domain DTAVSQTPKYLVTQMGNDKSIKCEQNLGHDTMYWYKQDSKKFLKIMFSYNNKELIINETVPNRFSPKSPDKAHLNLHINSLELGDSAVYFCASSQALPQSSGANVLTFGAGSRLTVL.

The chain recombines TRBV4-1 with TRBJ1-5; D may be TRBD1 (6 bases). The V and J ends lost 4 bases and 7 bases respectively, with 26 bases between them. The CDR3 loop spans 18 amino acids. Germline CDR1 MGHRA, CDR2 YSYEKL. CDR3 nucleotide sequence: TGCGCCAGCAGCCGAGGAGCCCGAGAGACAGGCGATATACAGCCCCAGCATTTT. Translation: CASSRGARETGDIQPQHF.

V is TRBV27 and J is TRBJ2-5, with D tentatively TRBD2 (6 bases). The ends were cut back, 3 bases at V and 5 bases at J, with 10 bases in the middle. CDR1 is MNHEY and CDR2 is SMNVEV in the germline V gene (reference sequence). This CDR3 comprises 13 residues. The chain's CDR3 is CASSFLGGETQYF. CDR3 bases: TGTGCCAGCAGTTTCCTTGGGGGGGAGACCCAGTACTTC.

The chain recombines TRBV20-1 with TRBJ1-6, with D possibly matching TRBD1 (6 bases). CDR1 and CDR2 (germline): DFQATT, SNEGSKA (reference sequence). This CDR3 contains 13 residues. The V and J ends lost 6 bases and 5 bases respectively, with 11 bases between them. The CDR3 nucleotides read TGCAGTGCCCTTAACAGGGATAATTCACCCCTCCACTTT. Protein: CSALNRDNSPLHF.

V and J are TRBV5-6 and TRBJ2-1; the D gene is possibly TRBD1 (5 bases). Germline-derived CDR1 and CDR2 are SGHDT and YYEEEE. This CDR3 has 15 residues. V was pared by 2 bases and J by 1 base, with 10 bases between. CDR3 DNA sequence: TGTGCCAGCAGCTTTTTGCCAGGGTCCTACAATGAGCAGTTCTTC. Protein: CASSFLPGSYNEQFF.

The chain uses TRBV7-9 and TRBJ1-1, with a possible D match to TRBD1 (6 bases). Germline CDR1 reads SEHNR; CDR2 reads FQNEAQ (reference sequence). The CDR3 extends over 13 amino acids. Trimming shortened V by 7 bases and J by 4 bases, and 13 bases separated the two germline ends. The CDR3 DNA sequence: TGTGCCAGCACGAAACAGGGAATCACTGAAGCTTTCTTT. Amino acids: CASTKQGITEAFF.

CDR3 sequence reads: CATASSGTPNTEAFF. CDR3 bases: TGTGCCACCGCTTCTTCGGGGACTCCGAACACTGAAGCTTTCTTT. The chain uses TRBV15 and TRBJ1-1; a possible D gene is TRBD1 (5 bases). Germline assignment: CDR1 LNHNV and CDR2 YYDKDF (reference sequence). V dropped 8 bases and J dropped 1 base, with 17 bases sitting between them. CDR3 length equals 15 residues.